This entry concerns a single T cell receptor (beta chain). The source of the sample is a study of blood T cell repertoires in COVID-19. In the authors' methods: Researchers report that nucleated cell counts were estimated from reference gene primer amplification. Libraries were prepared by immunoSEQ multiplex PCR; TCRdb keeps only in-frame clonotypes and omits some of them. D and trimming were read from the DNA, whereas the V and J calls and clone size are those reported in that table. The sample consists of around 72,000 clones, roughly four fifths of them appearing once. The ends lost 6 bases at V and 2 bases at J; junction bases unmatched: 7. Germline-derived CDR1 and CDR2 are KGHSH and LQKENI. The CDR3 loop spans 15 amino acids.

Sequenced input: peripheral blood. The chain joins TRBV18 to TRBJ2-5; 9 bases agree with TRBD1. This clonotype was sampled from an older woman with acute or convalescent COVID-19. CDR3 protein: CASSPGQGLQETQYF. The CDR3 DNA sequence: TGTGCCAGCTCGCCGGGACAGGGACTTCAAGAGACCCAGTACTTC.